The entry below describes one TCR beta chain. Its antigen is unidentified. The data stem from a study of blood T cells in healthy people across ages. Study-wide results and caveats: Estimated diversity that came from one million T cells was considered an underestimate. CMV infection status of these donors was not known. Reliance upon unsorted PBMCs precluded definitive naive versus antigen-experienced comparison.

The authors ran a second PCR of about 7 to 12 cycles using a sample-barcoded 5' primer and a J-beta primer mix. One entry per CDR3 protein, called by TCRdb with MiXCR from the 5' RACE reads. The top ten hold approximately 24% of the sample, which has some 780,000 distinct CDR3 sequences, roughly 56% seen once. This CDR3 contains 16 residues. The V end was cut by 5 bases, the J end by 2 bases, with 19 bases between. The J gene is TRBJ2-7, the V gene TRBV12-3 or TRBV12-4; TRBD2 might be the D (6 bases). The TCR originated in a man aged 40-49 years in good health. Sequencing was performed on blood. This CDR3 is CASSPLLSSGTYEQYF. Here the CDR3 DNA reads TGTGCCAGCAGTCCGCTTTTGAGTAGCGGCACCTACGAGCAGTACTTC.